The 20 T cell receptor beta chains below come from one sample, sequenced in a study of CD8 T cells in ankylosing spondylitis. Each CDR3 protein gets one entry after TCRdb re-called the 5' RACE reads with MiXCR. Seen here are about 130,000 distinct CDR3 sequences, about 7% observed once, and the top ten hold around 12%. Sample: blood, either unsorted or a sorted T cell fraction (not recorded which). These receptors were taken from a female donor with ankylosing spondylitis or in good health (not recorded which).

This clonotype was seen many times. The chain uses TRBV12-3 or TRBV12-4 and TRBJ2-3; D gene ambiguous. V lost 6 bases to trimming and J lost 1 base, with 11 bases between them. The CDR3 sequence is 14 residues long. The CDR3 bases are TGTGCCAGCAGATTGGGCTCCGGCACAGATACGCAGTATTTT. Amino acids: CASRLGSGTDTQYF.

This clonotype appeared many times. The gene calls are TRBV12-3 or TRBV12-4 and TRBJ2-7; the match to TRBD1 covers 9 bases. The J segment lost 6 bases and the V segment lost 6 bases, leaving 9 bases of the junction unmatched. This CDR3 has 14 residues. CDR3 in DNA: TGTGCCAGCAGCCCCGGGACAGGGAGGTTCGAGCAGTACTTC. Its translation is CASSPGTGRFEQYF.

This clonotype appeared many times. The chain combines TRBV12-3 or TRBV12-4 with TRBJ1-1; the match to TRBD1 covers 8 bases. V was clipped by 4 bases and J by 0 bases; unmatched bases: 1. The CDR3 contains 14 residues. The CDR3 coding sequence is TGTGCCAGCAGTTACAGGGGGGTGAACACTGAAGCTTTCTTT. Translating gives CASSYRGVNTEAFF.

Note on this clonotype: One base away lies a much larger clone, so this may be a sequencing read error. This sequence joins TRBV12-3 or TRBV12-4 and TRBJ1-4; the D is unclear. V lost 3 bases, J lost 10 bases, and 9 bases lay in between. The CDR3 covers 12 residues. Written as DNA, the CDR3 is TGTGCCAGCAGTTTTAGTTCCGGAAAACTGTTTTTT. Protein: CASSFSSGKLFF.

This clonotype was counted many times. The chain joins TRBV2 to TRBJ2-3, with 7 bases aligning to TRBD2. V shed 5 bases and J 10 bases; nucleotides not matched to a gene: 6. The CDR3 length is 12 residues. The germline V gene has CDR1 SNHLY and CDR2 FYNNEI. The CDR3 reads CASSTRGEAQYF. The CDR3 nucleotides are TGTGCCAGCAGTACCCGGGGGGAGGCGCAGTATTTT.

This clonotype was seen at least ten times. This chain joins TRBV20-1 and TRBJ1-1; D is perhaps TRBD1 (5 bases). The CDR3 loop spans 14 amino acids. V shed 0 bases and J shed 1 base, with 9 bases lying between them. Looked up from germline, CDR1 is DFQATT and CDR2 is SNEGSKA (reference sequence). For the CDR3, the DNA is TGCAGTGCTAGAGATACAGGCCCGAACACTGAAGCTTTCTTT. It specifies CSARDTGPNTEAFF.

The chain recombines TRBV6-2 or TRBV6-3 with TRBJ2-5; D remains ambiguous. V was trimmed by 0 bases and J by 6 bases, leaving 11 bases between them. CDR3 length: 14 amino acids. Germline values: CDR1 MNHEY, CDR2 SVGEGT. This chain's CDR3 is CASSYSLRGQTQYF. In DNA, the CDR3 is TGTGCCAGCAGTTACTCGCTCAGAGGACAGACCCAGTACTTC.

There are many counts of this clonotype. This rearrangement joins TRBV4-3 to TRBJ1-5; 7 bases fit TRBD1. Germline values: CDR1 LGHNA, CDR2 YSLEER. With 4 bases clipped from V and 4 bases from J, the junction kept 13 bases outside the gene matches. This CDR3 has 17 residues. CDR3 sequence: CASSPRVGQGVNQPQHF. The DNA for the CDR3 is TGCGCCAGCAGCCCCCGGGTTGGGCAGGGGGTAAATCAGCCCCAGCATTTT.

This clonotype was detected many times. The genes are TRBV12-3 or TRBV12-4 and TRBJ2-7; unclear D gene. Trimming stripped 2 bases from V and 3 bases from J, with 11 bases between. CDR3 length: 14 amino acids. This CDR3 is CASSLIGPGYEQYF. The CDR3 region has the DNA TGTGCCAGCAGTTTAATAGGTCCCGGCTACGAGCAGTACTTC.

This clonotype was found a few times. The V call is TRBV12-3 or TRBV12-4, the J call TRBJ1-2, with a possible D match to TRBD1 (5 bases). V was trimmed by 5 bases and J by 4 bases, leaving 20 bases between them. CDR3 length: 16 amino acids. CDR3 bases: TGTGCCAGCAGTCCCGGGGTTGAGGGACTTGTCTATGGCTACACCTTC. This encodes CASSPGVEGLVYGYTF.

This clonotype was found a few times. The chain is built from TRBV7-2 and TRBJ2-1, with 14 bases fitting TRBD2. Germline lookup yields CDR1 SGHTA and CDR2 FQGNSA. Germline trimming cut 5 bases from V and 5 bases from J; bases unmatched to any gene: 2. The length of the CDR3 is 15 residues. The CDR3 protein is CASSGLAGGNNEQFF. The DNA for the CDR3 is TGTGCCAGCAGCGGACTAGCGGGGGGAAACAATGAGCAGTTCTTC.

A few counts support this clonotype. The rearrangement links TRBV2 to TRBJ1-5; perhaps TRBD1 as D (5 bases). V shed 4 bases and J shed 7 bases, with 8 bases lying between them. Germline lookup yields CDR1 SNHLY and CDR2 FYNNEI. The CDR3 is 12 residues long. CDR3 bases: TGTGCCAGCAGTGGGCAGGGACAGCCCCAGCATTTT. Translation: CASSGQGQPQHF.

This clonotype was recorded at least ten times. The rearrangement uses TRBV2 and TRBJ1-2; 9 positions agree with TRBD1. Germline V gene data show CDR1 as SNHLY and CDR2 as FYNNEI. Losses at the gene ends were 7 bases for V and 4 bases for J; bases not matched to a gene: 10. The CDR3 runs 15 residues. The CDR3 here is CASKTQGAFSYGYTF. CDR3 nucleotides: TGTGCCAGCAAGACACAGGGGGCTTTTAGCTATGGCTACACCTTC.

Ten or more counts support this clonotype. V usage is TRBV7-2 and J usage is TRBJ1-5, with 8 nucleotides matching TRBD1. The trim removed 7 bases at V and 4 bases at J, leaving 9 bases unmatched. CDR3 length: 15 residues. Germline CDR1 and CDR2: SGHTA and FQGNSA. CDR3 amino acids: CASTLGTGRNQPQHF. CDR3 sequence (DNA): TGTGCCAGCACCCTAGGGACAGGACGAAATCAGCCCCAGCATTTT.

This clonotype has more than one count but fewer than ten. This sequence joins TRBV6-5 and TRBJ2-7; D is uncertain. CDR1 is MNHEY and CDR2 is SVGAGI in the germline V gene. V shed 0 bases and J shed 0 bases, with 21 bases lying between them. The CDR3 contains 19 residues. The CDR3 region has the DNA TGTGCCAGCAGTTACTCCAGACCCGGGTCCTCTCACGTCTCCTACGAGCAGTACTTC. Protein sequence: CASSYSRPGSSHVSYEQYF.

This clonotype was recorded at least ten times. The rearrangement links TRBV12-3 or TRBV12-4 to TRBJ1-2, with TRBD1 identical over 10 bases. V lost 5 bases and J lost 5; bases outside the gene matches: 14. The CDR3 has 17 amino acids. CDR3: CASSLGQGVSNAYGYTF. The DNA of the CDR3 is TGTGCCAGCAGTCTCGGACAGGGGGTTTCTAACGCTTATGGCTACACCTTC.

This rearrangement joins TRBV4-3 to TRBJ2-2; TRBD2 aligns across 8 bases. Germline V CDR1 and CDR2: LGHNA, YSLEER. CDR3 length: 15 residues. The V gene end was trimmed by 2 bases and the J gene end by 4 bases; junction bases not matched to a gene: 3. This chain's CDR3 is CASSQTTSGTGELFF. The CDR3 DNA is TGCGCCAGCAGCCAAACCACTAGCGGCACCGGGGAGCTGTTTTTT.

This clonotype appeared many times. The chain employs TRBV5-1 and TRBJ2-3; no definite D call. This CDR3 has 13 amino acids. Germline CDR1 reads SGHRS; CDR2 reads YFSETQ. Trimming removed 0 bases at V and 7 bases at J, with 9 bases between. Here the CDR3 reads CASSLDQKYTQYF. Written as DNA, the CDR3 is TGCGCCAGCAGCTTGGACCAAAAATATACGCAGTATTTT.

This clonotype has just a few counts. The chain has TRBV20-1 and TRBJ1-1, with a possible D match to TRBD1 (6 bases). V lost 3 bases, J lost 4 bases, and 15 bases lay in between. Germline CDR1 reads DFQATT; CDR2 reads SNEGSKA (reference sequence). CDR3 length: 14 amino acids. CDR3 sequence (DNA): TGCAGTGCTAGCGGAGGGGAGGGGGGCACTGAAGCTTTCTTT. Amino acid sequence: CSASGGEGGTEAFF.

This clonotype was counted ten times or more. The chain couples TRBV20-1 to TRBJ2-3; 11 bases are shared with TRBD2. In germline, CDR1 is DFQATT, CDR2 SNEGSKA (reference sequence). The J segment lost 6 bases and the V segment lost 5 bases, leaving 10 bases of the junction unmatched. The CDR3 extends over 15 amino acids. This chain's CDR3 is CSALSNSGGVDTQYF. The CDR3 bases are TGCAGTGCTTTATCCAATAGCGGGGGGGTTGATACGCAGTATTTT.